This T cell receptor (beta chain) emerged from a study of T-cell memory formation after mild COVID-19. CDR1 and CDR2 (germline): SGHRS, YFSETQ. The CDR3 covers 14 residues. With 4 bases removed from V and 4 bases from J, the gap between germline ends came to 14 bases. TCRdb ran MiXCR on the 5' RACE reads and lists one entry per CDR3 protein. The top ten hold approximately 20% of the sample, which has about 340,000 distinct CDR3 sequences, about 15% seen once. This clonotype was counted only a few times. This chain uses TRBV5-1 with TRBJ2-5; possibly TRBD1 for D (6 bases). The sequenced material came from PBMCs or a T cell subset sorted from them (not recorded which). This receptor was obtained from a young man who had mild COVID-19 (a few samples of this study predate the infection). Cell type and time point are not known. The CDR3 here is CASSNRAPRETQYF. The CDR3 DNA reads TGCGCCAGCAGCAACAGGGCCCCAAGAGAGACCCAGTACTTC. Based on the CDR3 plus reference TRBV5-1 and TRBJ2-5, the full variable domain is KAGVTQTPRYLIKTRGQQVTLSCSPISGHRSVSWYQQTPGQGLQFLFEYFSETQRNKGNFPGRFSGRQFSNSRSEMNVSTLELGDSALYLCASSNRAPRETQYFGPGTRLLVL.